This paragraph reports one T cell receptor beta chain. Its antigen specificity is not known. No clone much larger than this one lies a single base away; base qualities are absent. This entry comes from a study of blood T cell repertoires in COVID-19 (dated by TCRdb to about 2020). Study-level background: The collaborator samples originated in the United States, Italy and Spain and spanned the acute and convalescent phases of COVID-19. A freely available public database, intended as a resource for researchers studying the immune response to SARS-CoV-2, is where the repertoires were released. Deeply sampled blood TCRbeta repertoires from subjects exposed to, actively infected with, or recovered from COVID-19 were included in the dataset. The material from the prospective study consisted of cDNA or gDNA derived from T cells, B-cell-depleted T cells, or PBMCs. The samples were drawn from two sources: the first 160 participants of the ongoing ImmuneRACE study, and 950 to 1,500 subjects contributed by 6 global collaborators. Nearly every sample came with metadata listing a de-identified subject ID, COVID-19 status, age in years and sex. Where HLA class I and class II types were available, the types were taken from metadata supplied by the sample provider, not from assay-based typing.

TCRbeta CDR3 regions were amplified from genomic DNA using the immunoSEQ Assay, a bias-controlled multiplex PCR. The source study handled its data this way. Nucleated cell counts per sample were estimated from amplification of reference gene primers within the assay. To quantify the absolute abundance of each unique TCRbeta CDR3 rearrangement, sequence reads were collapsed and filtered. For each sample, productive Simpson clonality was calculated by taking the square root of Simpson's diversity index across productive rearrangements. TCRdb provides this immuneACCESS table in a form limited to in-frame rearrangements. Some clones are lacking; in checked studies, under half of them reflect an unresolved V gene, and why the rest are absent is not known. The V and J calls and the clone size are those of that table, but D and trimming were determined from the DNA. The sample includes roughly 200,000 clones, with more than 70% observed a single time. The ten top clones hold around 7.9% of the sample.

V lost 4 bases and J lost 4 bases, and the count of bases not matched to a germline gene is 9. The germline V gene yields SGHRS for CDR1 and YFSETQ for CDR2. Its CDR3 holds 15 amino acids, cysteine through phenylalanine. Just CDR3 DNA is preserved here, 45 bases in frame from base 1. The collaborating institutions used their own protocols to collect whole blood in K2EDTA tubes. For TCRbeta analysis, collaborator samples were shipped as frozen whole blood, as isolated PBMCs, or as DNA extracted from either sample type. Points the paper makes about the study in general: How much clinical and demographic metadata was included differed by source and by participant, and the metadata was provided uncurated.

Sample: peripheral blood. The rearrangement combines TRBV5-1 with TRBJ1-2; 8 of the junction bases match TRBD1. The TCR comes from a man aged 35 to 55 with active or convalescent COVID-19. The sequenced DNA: TGCGCCAGCAGCCCCGGACAGGGCGTTAGCTATGGCTACACCTTC. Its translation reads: CASSPGQGVSYGYTF.